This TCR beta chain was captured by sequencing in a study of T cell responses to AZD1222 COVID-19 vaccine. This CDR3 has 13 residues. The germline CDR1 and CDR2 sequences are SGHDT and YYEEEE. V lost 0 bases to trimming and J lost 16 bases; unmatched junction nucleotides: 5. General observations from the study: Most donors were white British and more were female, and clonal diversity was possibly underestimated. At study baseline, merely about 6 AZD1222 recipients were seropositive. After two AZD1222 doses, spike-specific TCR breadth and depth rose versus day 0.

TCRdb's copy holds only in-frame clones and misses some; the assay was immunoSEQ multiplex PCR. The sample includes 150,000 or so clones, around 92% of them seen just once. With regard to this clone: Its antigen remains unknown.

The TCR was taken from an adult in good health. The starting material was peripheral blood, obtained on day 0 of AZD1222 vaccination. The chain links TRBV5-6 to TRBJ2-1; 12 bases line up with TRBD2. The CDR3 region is CASSLGLAGGLFF. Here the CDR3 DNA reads TGTGCCAGCAGCTTGGGGCTAGCGGGGGGGCTTTTCTTC.